This TCR beta chain was retrieved from a study of technical replicates of blood from a handful of donors. Repertoires were generated with immunoSEQ multiplex PCR, while TCRdb's copy carries only in-frame clones and drops some. The repertoire consists of some 71,000 clones, with 95% to 98% occurring once and the leading ten covering under 0.35%. Source material: T cells isolated from PBMCs. The clonotype comes from a human donor in good health.

CDR3 sequence (DNA): TGTGCCAGCAGTTCTCGTTCTACCTTGAACACTGAAGCTTTCTTT. It yields the protein CASSSRSTLNTEAFF. V usage is TRBV7-8 and J usage is TRBJ1-1; unclear D gene. Germline CDR1 SGHVS, CDR2 FQNEAQ. Trimming cost V 6 bases and J 0 bases, with 14 bases left between them. The CDR3 covers 15 residues.